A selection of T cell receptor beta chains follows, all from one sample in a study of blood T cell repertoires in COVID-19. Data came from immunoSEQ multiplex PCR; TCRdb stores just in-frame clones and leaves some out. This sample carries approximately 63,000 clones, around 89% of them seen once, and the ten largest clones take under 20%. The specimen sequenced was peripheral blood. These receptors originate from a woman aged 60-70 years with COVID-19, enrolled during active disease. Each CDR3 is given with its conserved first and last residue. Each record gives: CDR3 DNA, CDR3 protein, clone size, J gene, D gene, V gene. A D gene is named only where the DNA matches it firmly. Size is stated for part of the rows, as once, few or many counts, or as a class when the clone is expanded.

CDR3 DNA: TGTGCCACCGCCGGACAGGCGGATTGGGAAAAACTGTTTTTT; CDR3 protein: CATAGQADWEKLFF; clone size: once; J gene: TRBJ1-4; D gene: TRBD1; V gene: TRBV24-1
CDR3 DNA: TGTGCCAGCAGTGAGACAGGGTCTAATGAAAAACTGTTTTTT; CDR3 protein: CASSETGSNEKLFF; clone size: NA; J gene: TRBJ1-4; D gene: TRBD1; V gene: TRBV6-1
CDR3 DNA: TGTGCCAGCAGCCCGGGACAGGGTGTGGTTTTCGATAATGAGCAGTTCTTC; CDR3 protein: CASSPGQGVVFDNEQFF; clone size: NA; J gene: TRBJ2-1; D gene: TRBD1; V gene: TRBV5-4
CDR3 DNA: TGTGCCACCAGCAGAGAAAACAGGGCAAATCAGCCCCAGCATTTT; CDR3 protein: CATSRENRANQPQHF; clone size: NA; J gene: TRBJ1-5; D gene: NA; V gene: TRBV15
CDR3 DNA: TGTGCCAGCAGCGTTATTGACAGGGACAACACTGAAGCTTTCTTT; CDR3 protein: CASSVIDRDNTEAFF; clone size: NA; J gene: TRBJ1-1; D gene: TRBD1; V gene: TRBV5-6
CDR3 DNA: TGTGCCAGCCGACACCGCTCTGGAAACACCATATATTTT; CDR3 protein: CASRHRSGNTIYF; clone size: NA; J gene: TRBJ1-3; D gene: NA; V gene: TRBV18
CDR3 DNA: TGTGCCAGCAGCGGGGGCTCTGGAAACACCATATATTTT; CDR3 protein: CASSGGSGNTIYF; clone size: NA; J gene: TRBJ1-3; D gene: NA; V gene: TRBV6-5
CDR3 DNA: TGTGCCAGCAGGCCGGAGGCCCGCGGCGAGCAGTACTTC; CDR3 protein: CASRPEARGEQYF; clone size: few; J gene: TRBJ2-7; D gene: NA; V gene: TRBV5-6
CDR3 DNA: TGTGCCAGCAGTTCCCGGAGGCGGGAGGGCCAGAACGGGGAGCTGTTTTTT; CDR3 protein: CASSSRRREGQNGELFF; clone size: NA; J gene: TRBJ2-2; D gene: TRBD2; V gene: TRBV6-2/TRBV6-3
CDR3 DNA: TGTGCCAGAAGCTTGGCTTTACGACCCGTGGAGACAGATACGCAGTATTTT; CDR3 protein: CARSLALRPVETDTQYF; clone size: NA; J gene: TRBJ2-3; D gene: NA; V gene: TRBV5-3
CDR3 DNA: TGTGCCAGCTCACCCCGGGACAGTTCAACTAATGAAAAACTGTTTTTT; CDR3 protein: CASSPRDSSTNEKLFF; clone size: NA; J gene: TRBJ1-4; D gene: TRBD1; V gene: TRBV18
CDR3 DNA: TGTGCCAGCAGTGAAGAATCTAGCGGGGGGGGATATGAGCAGTTCTTC; CDR3 protein: CASSEESSGGGYEQFF; clone size: medium-sized; J gene: TRBJ2-1; D gene: TRBD2; V gene: TRBV25-1
CDR3 DNA: TGCGCCAGCAGTCCTAAGTACTTAAGCTACGAGCAGTACTTC; CDR3 protein: CASSPKYLSYEQYF; clone size: NA; J gene: TRBJ2-7; D gene: NA; V gene: TRBV5-1
CDR3 DNA: TGTGCCAGCAGCTTAGAAGCGGCACCCTTGGGCGAGCAGTACTTC; CDR3 protein: CASSLEAAPLGEQYF; clone size: NA; J gene: TRBJ2-7; D gene: NA; V gene: TRBV11-1
CDR3 DNA: TGTGCCAGCTCACCGGGAGGGGAAAGAGCTAACTATGGCTACACCTTC; CDR3 protein: CASSPGGERANYGYTF; clone size: NA; J gene: TRBJ1-2; D gene: NA; V gene: TRBV18
CDR3 DNA: TGTGCCAGCAGCCGGACAGGGACCTCTGGAAACACCATATATTTT; CDR3 protein: CASSRTGTSGNTIYF; clone size: NA; J gene: TRBJ1-3; D gene: TRBD1; V gene: TRBV3-1/TRBV3-2
CDR3 DNA: TGTGCCAGCAGAGATAGCGGGAGTAAGTACGAGCAGTACTTC; CDR3 protein: CASRDSGSKYEQYF; clone size: NA; J gene: TRBJ2-7; D gene: TRBD2; V gene: TRBV27
CDR3 DNA: TGCGCCAGCAGCTTAGCCCAGGCCTATGGCTACACCTTC; CDR3 protein: CASSLAQAYGYTF; clone size: few; J gene: TRBJ1-2; D gene: NA; V gene: TRBV5-1